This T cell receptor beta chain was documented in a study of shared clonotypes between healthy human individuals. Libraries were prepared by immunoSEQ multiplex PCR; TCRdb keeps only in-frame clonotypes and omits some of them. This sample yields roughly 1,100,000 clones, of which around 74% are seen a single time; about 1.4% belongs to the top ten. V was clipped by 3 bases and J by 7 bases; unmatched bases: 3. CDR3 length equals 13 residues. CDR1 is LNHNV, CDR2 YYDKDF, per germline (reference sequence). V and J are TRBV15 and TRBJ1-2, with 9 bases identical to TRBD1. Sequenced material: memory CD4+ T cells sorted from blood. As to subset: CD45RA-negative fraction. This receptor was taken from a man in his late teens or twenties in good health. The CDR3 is CATSSGTGSGYTF. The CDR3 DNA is TGTGCCACCAGCAGTGGGACAGGGTCTGGCTACACCTTC.